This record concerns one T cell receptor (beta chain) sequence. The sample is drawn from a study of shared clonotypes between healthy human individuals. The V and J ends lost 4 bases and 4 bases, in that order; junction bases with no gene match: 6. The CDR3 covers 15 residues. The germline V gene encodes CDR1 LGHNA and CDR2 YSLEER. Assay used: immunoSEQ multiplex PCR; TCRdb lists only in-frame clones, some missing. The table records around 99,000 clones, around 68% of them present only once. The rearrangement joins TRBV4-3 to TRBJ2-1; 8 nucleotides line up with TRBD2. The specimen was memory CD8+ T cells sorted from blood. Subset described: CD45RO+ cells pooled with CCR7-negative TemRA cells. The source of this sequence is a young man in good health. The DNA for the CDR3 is TGCGCCAGCAGCCCTCGGCTAGCGGGTTACAATGAGCAGTTCTTC. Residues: CASSPRLAGYNEQFF.